The 7 T cell receptor beta chains below were found in one sample sequenced in a study of T cell clones after liver transplantation. Sequenced by immunoSEQ multiplex PCR; TCRdb stores in-frame clones only, minus some. This table holds about 80,000 clones, roughly 85% found once. Sample: CD4+ T cells from blood, taken approximately 3.5 years after liver transplant. These receptors came from a human patient who received a liver transplant. Some T cells may be supplied by the graft donor.

The chain recombines TRBV5-4 with TRBJ2-7; 7 nucleotides line up with TRBD2. This CDR3 comprises 13 residues. With V trimmed by 3 bases and J by 6 bases, 6 bases remained unmatched. Germline assignment: CDR1 SGHNT and CDR2 YYREEE (reference sequence). The CDR3 bases are TGTGCCAGCAGCTCCACGGGACTATCCGAGCAGTACTTC. It is translated as CASSSTGLSEQYF.

This clone was detected a few times. The gene calls are TRBV6-1 and TRBJ2-7; unclear D gene. Trimming cost V 7 bases and J 2 bases, with 6 bases left between them. This CDR3 has 11 residues. The germline gives CDR1 MNHNS, CDR2 SASEGT. The CDR3 DNA follows: TGTGCCAGCACAGCTACCTACGAGCAGTACTTC. It translates to CASTATYEQYF.

The chain links TRBV5-6 to TRBJ2-7, with D unresolved. Per germline, CDR1 SGHDT and CDR2 YYEEEE. V was cut by 7 bases and J by 4 bases, with 18 bases left in between. CDR3 length equals 14 residues. The CDR3 nucleotides read TGTGCCAGCTCCTCCGAACCAGCCAAATACGAGCAGTACTTC. Translating it yields CASSSEPAKYEQYF.

The chain has TRBV6-4 and TRBJ2-3; either TRBD1 or TRBD2 may fit D (5 bases each). Germline assignment: CDR1 MRHNA and CDR2 SNTAGT. The CDR3 contains 14 residues. V was trimmed by 5 bases and J by 0 bases, leaving 9 bases between them. CDR3 DNA: TGTGCCAGCAGTAGGGGCGGGAGCACAGATACGCAGTATTTT. It yields the protein CASSRGGSTDTQYF.

Relative to its sample, this clone is medium-sized. The chain employs TRBV30 and TRBJ1-1, with D unresolved. Trimming took off 2 bases at V and 5 bases at J, with 6 bases between the two ends. CDR3 length equals 11 residues. Germline V gene data show CDR1 as GTSNPN and CDR2 as SVGIG (reference sequence). The CDR3: CAWSRDTEAFF. The CDR3 nucleotides are TGTGCCTGGAGTAGGGATACTGAAGCTTTCTTT.

This chain joins TRBV7-2 and TRBJ2-3, with D possibly being TRBD2 (5 bases). The length of the CDR3 is 15 residues. The V end was cut by 0 bases, the J end by 3 bases, with 10 bases between. Germline assignment: CDR1 SGHTA and CDR2 FQGNSA. The CDR3 sequence is CASSLARARTDTQYF. As DNA, the CDR3 is TGTGCCAGCAGCTTAGCGAGGGCCCGGACAGATACGCAGTATTTT.

The genes are TRBV4-1 and TRBJ2-2, with 11 bases aligning to TRBD1. Germline trimming cut 0 bases from V and 2 bases from J; bases unmatched to any gene: 2. The CDR3 consists of 17 residues. Germline V gives CDR1 MGHRA, CDR2 YSYEKL. The CDR3 nucleotides are TGCGCCAGCAGCCAAGAGGACAGGGGGCATAACACCGGGGAGCTGTTTTTT. Protein sequence: CASSQEDRGHNTGELFF.